The 31 T cell receptor beta chains below were found in one sample sequenced in a study of human thymus T cells. The protocol was immunoSEQ multiplex PCR, while the TCRdb copy is restricted to in-frame clones and leaves out a portion. The sample has roughly 86,000 clones, approximately 97% seen once. During corrective heart surgery, resections were taken, and the thymus tissue came from them. The sample was thymus tissue. All receptors come from a boy under two years old with a congenital heart defect but otherwise immunologically healthy.

This chain uses TRBV14 with TRBJ1-1; D unresolved. Germline values: CDR1 SGHDN, CDR2 FVKESK. The CDR3 length is 14 residues. The V end lost 3 bases, the J end lost 2 bases, and 10 bases lay between the germline ends. In nucleotides, the CDR3 is TGTGCCAGCAGCCACGGTCAGCCAAACACTGAAGCTTTCTTT. Translating it yields CASSHGQPNTEAFF.

The chain is built from TRBV5-8 and TRBJ1-2, with 7 bases aligning to TRBD1. CDR1 is SGHTS and CDR2 is YDEGEE in the germline V gene. V dropped 1 base and J dropped 0; count of bases not matched to a gene: 6. The CDR3 length is 16 residues. The CDR3 region has the DNA TGTGCCAGCAGCTTGATGCGGGGACAGCCTAACTATGGCTACACCTTC. It translates to CASSLMRGQPNYGYTF.

The CDR3 sequence: CASSRLTSSTDTQYF. In DNA, the CDR3 is TGTGCCAGCAGCCGGCTTACTTCTAGCACAGATACGCAGTATTTT. This chain joins TRBV7-9 and TRBJ2-3; D remains ambiguous. Germline V gene sequence: CDR1 SEHNR, CDR2 FQNEAQ (reference sequence). V dropped 5 bases and J dropped 0 bases, with 12 bases sitting between them. CDR3 length equals 15 residues.

This rearrangement joins TRBV27 to TRBJ1-4, with D hard to call. Trimming cost V 7 bases and J 0 bases, with 6 bases left between them. This CDR3 has 13 amino acids. The germline V gene has CDR1 MNHEY and CDR2 SMNVEV (reference sequence). The CDR3 here is CASKGSTNEKLFF. Written as DNA, the CDR3 is TGTGCCAGCAAGGGATCAACTAATGAAAAACTGTTTTTT.

The rearrangement joins TRBV14 to TRBJ2-2; 11 nucleotides align to TRBD2. The J segment lost 6 bases and the V segment lost 1 base, leaving 1 base of the junction unmatched. The germline V gene encodes CDR1 SGHDN and CDR2 FVKESK. CDR3 size: 15 residues. The CDR3 loop reads CASSQVAGGAGELFF. The CDR3 DNA reads TGTGCCAGCAGCCAAGTAGCGGGAGGGGCCGGGGAGCTGTTTTTT.

The gene calls are TRBV7-9 and TRBJ1-1, with D maybe TRBD1 (6 bases). This CDR3 is 13 amino acids long. V lost 5 bases, J lost 7 bases, and 14 bases lay in between. Germline V gene data show CDR1 as SEHNR and CDR2 as FQNEAQ (reference sequence). Here the CDR3 DNA reads TGTGCCAGCAGCAAATCCTCCAGGGGTGAAGCTTTCTTT. It yields the protein CASSKSSRGEAFF.

The chain is built from TRBV14 and TRBJ2-2; 7 bases fit TRBD2. This CDR3 region has 15 residues. J lost 0 bases, V lost 6 bases, and 4 bases had no gene match. Germline V lookup: CDR1 SGHDN, CDR2 FVKESK. The CDR3 sequence: CASRTSRSNTGELFF. The DNA for the CDR3 is TGTGCCAGCAGGACTAGCCGGTCGAACACCGGGGAGCTGTTTTTT.

V usage is TRBV19 and J usage is TRBJ1-2; the match to TRBD1 covers 8 bases. The CDR3 runs to 14 residues. Per germline, CDR1 LNHDA and CDR2 SQIVND (reference sequence). V was clipped by 7 bases and J by 2 bases; unmatched bases: 6. The CDR3 loop is CASKKQGGNYGYTF. CDR3 DNA sequence: TGTGCCAGTAAGAAACAGGGGGGCAACTATGGCTACACCTTC.

V gene TRBV28 combines with J gene TRBJ2-1, with TRBD1 matching 10 bases. Germline V gives CDR1 MDHEN, CDR2 SYDVKM. This CDR3 is built from 14 residues. The V and J ends lost 6 bases and 9 bases, in that order; junction bases with no gene match: 8. The CDR3 DNA follows: TGTGCCAGCAGCCCCCACGGGACAGGGGTTGAGCAGTTCTTC. As protein: CASSPHGTGVEQFF.

This chain's CDR3 is CASSEGVTETQYF. The DNA of the CDR3 is TGTGCCAGCAGTGAAGGGGTTACGGAGACCCAGTACTTC. The chain joins TRBV2 to TRBJ2-5; D is unresolved. Germline CDR1 reads SNHLY; CDR2 reads FYNNEI. V was clipped by 1 base and J by 5 bases, with 8 bases between them. This CDR3 contains 13 residues.

The chain joins TRBV4-2 to TRBJ2-1; 8 bases fit TRBD2. J lost 0 bases, V lost 0 bases, and 4 bases had no gene match. CDR3 length: 17 amino acids. Germline loops: CDR1 LGHNA, CDR2 YNFKEQ. As DNA, the CDR3 is TGTGCCAGCAGCCAAGACCCCGGACTAGCCTCCTACAATGAGCAGTTCTTC. It codes for CASSQDPGLASYNEQFF.

The chain links TRBV7-9 to TRBJ2-1; D unresolved. V was cut by 1 base and J by 3 bases, with 13 bases left in between. The CDR3 loop spans 16 amino acids. Germline V gene sequence: CDR1 SEHNR, CDR2 FQNEAQ (reference sequence). The DNA for the CDR3 is TGTGCCAGCAGCTTAGGTTATGGTCGCAGCTACAATGAGCAGTTCTTC. This encodes CASSLGYGRSYNEQFF.

The chain uses TRBV13 and TRBJ2-7; TRBD2 matches at 10 bases. The CDR3 is 17 amino acids. Per germline, CDR1 PRHDT and CDR2 FYEKMQ (reference sequence). After removal of 0 bases from V and 3 bases from J, the junction contained 8 bases not matched to a gene. The CDR3 coding sequence is TGTGCCAGCAGCTTAGGTCCTAGCGGGGGCCCCCACTACGAGCAGTACTTC. Encoded protein: CASSLGPSGGPHYEQYF.

The chain recombines TRBV11-1 with TRBJ2-1, with 10 positions matching TRBD2. J lost 7 bases, V lost 5 bases, and 17 bases had no gene match. The CDR3 consists of 18 residues. The germline V gene has CDR1 SGHAT and CDR2 FQDESV (reference sequence). The CDR3 DNA reads as TGTGCCAGCAGCGGATTTATCGAGCTAGCGGGAGCTGGGAATGAGCAGTTCTTC. Its protein is CASSGFIELAGAGNEQFF.

This sequence joins TRBV11-2 and TRBJ2-5; 8 bases align to TRBD2. CDR1 and CDR2 (germline): SGHAT, FQNNGV. The length of the CDR3 is 16 residues. J lost 5 bases, V lost 1 base, and 9 bases had no gene match. In nucleotides, the CDR3 is TGTGCCAGCAGCTTAGGGCCGGGACTAGGATCCGAGACCCAGTACTTC. Amino acids: CASSLGPGLGSETQYF.

The V and J genes are TRBV7-6 and TRBJ2-7, with D possibly TRBD2 on 7 matching bases. The CDR3 extends over 14 amino acids. Deletions cut 3 bases from V and 4 bases from J, with 13 bases between. From germline, CDR1 is SGHVS and CDR2 FNYEAQ. The CDR3 reads CASSLYREGYEQYF. The DNA for the CDR3 is TGTGCCAGCAGCTTGTACAGGGAGGGTTACGAGCAGTACTTC.

DNA of the CDR3: TGTGCCAGCAGTTTAGATCGGGTCCGAGGAGAGCAGTACTTC. Protein: CASSLDRVRGEQYF. V usage is TRBV27 and J usage is TRBJ2-7; D ambiguous. Germline V gene sequence: CDR1 MNHEY, CDR2 SMNVEV (reference sequence). Trimming stripped 2 bases from V and 7 bases from J, with 15 bases between. CDR3 length: 14 amino acids.

In regard to this clone: A junction boundary mismatches the germline segment, possibly from a read error. J is TRBJ2-5 and V is TRBV25-1, with TRBD2 identical over 11 bases. From germline, CDR1 is MGHDK and CDR2 SYGVNS. The CDR3 is 17 amino acids. The CDR3 sequence is CASSDIIAGGPQGTQYF. The CDR3 bases are TGTGCCAGCAGTGATATAATAGCGGGAGGGCCTCAAGGGACCCAGTACTTC.

This clone occurred a few times. CDR3 loop: CASSPVDRGHNQPQHF. CDR3 nucleotide sequence: TGTGCCAGCTCACCTGTGGACAGGGGCCACAATCAGCCCCAGCATTTT. The V call is TRBV18, the J call TRBJ1-5; TRBD1 agrees at 9 bases. The CDR3 sequence is 16 residues long. The germline V gene has CDR1 KGHSH and CDR2 LQKENI. V trimming: 3 bases; J trimming: 3 bases; junction bases outside the gene matches: 6.

The chain recombines TRBV7-6 with TRBJ1-1; a possible D gene is TRBD1 (6 bases). The CDR3 loop spans 16 amino acids. Germline V gene lookup returns CDR1 SGHVS and CDR2 FNYEAQ. Between the trimmed V and J ends, which lost 3 bases and 3 bases, there was a span of 17 bases. The CDR3 is CASSLGDNPLDTEAFF. In DNA, the CDR3 is TGTGCCAGCAGCTTGGGGGACAACCCCCTGGACACTGAAGCTTTCTTT.

The chain has TRBV7-2 and TRBJ2-2; possible D gene TRBD1, 6 bases. Germline lookup yields CDR1 SGHTA and CDR2 FQGNSA. Trimming left V 6 bases short and J 1 base short, with 9 bases between. The CDR3 has 14 residues. For the CDR3, the DNA is TGTGCCAGCAGTAGAGGGGGGAACACCGGGGAGCTGTTTTTT. It encodes CASSRGGNTGELFF.

The chain is built from TRBV5-5 and TRBJ2-5; D is possibly TRBD2 (5 bases). This CDR3 has 14 amino acids. The germline gives CDR1 SGHKS, CDR2 YYEKEE (reference sequence). V was cut by 2 bases and J by 2 bases, with 10 bases left in between. The CDR3 sequence: CASSFSDGQETQYF. The CDR3 bases are TGTGCCAGCAGCTTTAGCGACGGACAAGAGACCCAGTACTTC. Based on the CDR3 plus reference TRBV5-5 and TRBJ2-5, the full variable domain is DAGVTQSPTHLIKTRGQQVTLRCSPISGHKSVSWYQQVLGQGPQFIFQYYEKEERGRGNFPDRFSARQFPNYSSELNVNALLLGDSALYLCASSFSDGQETQYFGPGTRLLVL.

The chain combines TRBV28 with TRBJ2-1, with D tentatively TRBD1 (6 bases). With 4 bases removed from V and 4 bases from J, the gap between germline ends came to 20 bases. This CDR3 contains 17 residues. Germline CDR1 is MDHEN and CDR2 is SYDVKM. The CDR3 protein is CASSYEVRDNMYNEQFF. Written as DNA, the CDR3 is TGTGCCAGCAGTTATGAAGTTCGGGACAATATGTACAATGAGCAGTTCTTC.

The chain is built from TRBV6-1 and TRBJ1-1, with D unresolved. The CDR3 runs 13 residues. Germline CDR1 MNHNS, CDR2 SASEGT. Trimming removed 9 bases at V and 0 bases at J, with 11 bases between. This chain's CDR3 is CASGLSMNTEAFF. CDR3 nucleotides: TGTGCCAGTGGACTTTCCATGAACACTGAAGCTTTCTTT.

The chain links TRBV20-1 to TRBJ2-7; a weak D match, TRBD2 (5 bases). The CDR3 has 11 amino acids. The germline V and J ends were trimmed by 3 bases and 2 bases, with 5 bases remaining between them. Germline CDR1 and CDR2: DFQATT and SNEGSKA (reference sequence). The CDR3 protein is CSASGAYEQYF. CDR3 DNA: TGCAGTGCTAGCGGGGCCTACGAGCAGTACTTC.

V gene TRBV13 combines with J gene TRBJ1-5; maybe TRBD1 (5 bases). The CDR3 length is 15 residues. The V and J ends lost 5 bases and 2 bases respectively, with 13 bases between them. Germline-derived CDR1 and CDR2 are PRHDT and FYEKMQ (reference sequence). CDR3 loop: CASSRRESGNQPQHF. CDR3 in DNA: TGTGCCAGCAGCCGCAGGGAGTCGGGCAATCAGCCCCAGCATTTT.

The count of this clone is one. The chain combines TRBV12-5 with TRBJ1-5; no clear D. Between the trimmed V and J ends, which lost 0 bases and 5 bases, there was a span of 11 bases. This CDR3 contains 15 residues. The germline gives CDR1 LGHNT, CDR2 FRNRAP. CDR3 DNA sequence: TGTGCTAGTGGTTTGGTCGGGGTCTGGGATCAGCCCCAGCATTTT. Translated: CASGLVGVWDQPQHF.

The chain combines TRBV19 with TRBJ1-1, with TRBD1 matching 7 bases. Germline CDR1 LNHDA, CDR2 SQIVND (reference sequence). The CDR3 contains 14 residues. The V segment lost 10 bases and the J segment 0 bases; nucleotides outside the gene matches: 8. CDR3 nucleotides: TGTGCCAACTACCCACAGGGGCTGAACACTGAAGCTTTCTTT. The encoded protein is CANYPQGLNTEAFF.

The chain joins TRBV27 to TRBJ2-7; the D gene could be TRBD1 or TRBD2 (5 bases each). V was shortened by 7 bases and J by 2 bases, with 24 bases between the two germline ends. Per germline, CDR1 MNHEY and CDR2 SMNVEV (reference sequence). This CDR3 comprises 17 residues. The CDR3 is CASTPEGIGTDPYEQYF. Here the CDR3 DNA reads TGTGCCAGCACTCCCGAGGGGATTGGGACGGATCCCTACGAGCAGTACTTC.

The V call is TRBV5-1, the J call TRBJ2-7; tentative D call: TRBD1 (6 bases). CDR1 is SGHRS and CDR2 is YFSETQ in the germline V gene. The V end was cut by 0 bases, the J end by 0 bases, with 37 bases between. The CDR3 extends over 24 amino acids. The chain's CDR3 is CASSLVAGTLNRLNLFAVSYEQYF. The CDR3 nucleotides read TGCGCCAGCAGCTTGGTTGCCGGGACACTCAACCGCCTCAACCTGTTCGCTGTCTCCTACGAGCAGTACTTC.

The chain carries TRBV27 and TRBJ2-1; D unclear. Germline V gene data show CDR1 as MNHEY and CDR2 as SMNVEV (reference sequence). The V gene lost 4 bases and the J gene lost 5 bases, with 3 bases spanning the gap. The CDR3 runs 11 residues. The CDR3 here is CASSSHNEQFF. CDR3 DNA sequence: TGTGCCAGCAGTTCCCACAATGAGCAGTTCTTC.